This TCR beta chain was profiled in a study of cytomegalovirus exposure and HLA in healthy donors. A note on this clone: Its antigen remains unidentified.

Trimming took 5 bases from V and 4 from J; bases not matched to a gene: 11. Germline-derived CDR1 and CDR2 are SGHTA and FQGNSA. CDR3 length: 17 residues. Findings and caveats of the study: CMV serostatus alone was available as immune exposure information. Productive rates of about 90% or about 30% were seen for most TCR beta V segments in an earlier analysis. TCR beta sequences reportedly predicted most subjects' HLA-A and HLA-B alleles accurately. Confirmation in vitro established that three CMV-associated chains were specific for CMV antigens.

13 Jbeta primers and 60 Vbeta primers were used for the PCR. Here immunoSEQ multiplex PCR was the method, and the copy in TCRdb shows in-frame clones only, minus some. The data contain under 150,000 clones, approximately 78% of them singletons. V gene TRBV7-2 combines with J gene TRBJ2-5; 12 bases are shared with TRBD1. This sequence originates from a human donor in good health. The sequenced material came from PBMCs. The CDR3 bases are TGTGCCAGCAGCACCCCAGGGACAGGGGGCCAACGAGAGACCCAGTACTTC. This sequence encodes CASSTPGTGGQRETQYF. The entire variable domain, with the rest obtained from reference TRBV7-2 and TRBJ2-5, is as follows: GAGVSQSPSNKVTEKGKDVELRCDPISGHTALYWYRQSLGQGLEFLIYFQGNSAPDKSGLPSDRFSAERTGGSVSTLTIQRTQQEDSAVYLCASSTPGTGGQRETQYFGPGTRLLVL.